The 14 T cell receptor beta chains presented below share a single source sample, sequenced in a study of cytomegalovirus exposure and HLA in healthy donors. Assay: immunoSEQ multiplex PCR; the TCRdb copy retains only in-frame clones and omits some. The sample carries about 260,000 clones, about 90% recorded once. The sequenced sample was PBMCs. The receptors originated from a woman aged 25 to 45 in good health and CMV-seronegative.

The chain couples TRBV9 to TRBJ1-1; D not certain. Trimming cost V 2 bases and J 2 bases, with 16 bases left between them. The CDR3 length is 16 residues. In germline, CDR1 is SGDLS, CDR2 YYNGEE. In DNA, the CDR3 is TGTGCCAGCAGCGTGTCCTTGGGATCAGGAAACACTGAAGCTTTCTTT. Its protein product is CASSVSLGSGNTEAFF. Based on the CDR3 plus reference TRBV9 and TRBJ1-1, the full variable domain is DSGVTQTPKHLITATGQRVTLRCSPRSGDLSVYWYQQSLDQGLQFLIQYYNGEERAKGNILERFSAQQFPDLHSELNLSSLELGDSALYFCASSVSLGSGNTEAFFGQGTRLTVV.

The V and J genes are TRBV19 and TRBJ1-2; D may be TRBD1 (6 bases). V was trimmed by 6 bases and J by 2 bases, leaving 19 bases between them. Germline V gives CDR1 LNHDA, CDR2 SQIVND (reference sequence). The CDR3 extends over 16 amino acids. Here the CDR3 reads CASRVAVQGGNYGYTF. CDR3 nucleotides: TGTGCCAGTAGGGTTGCCGTACAGGGAGGGAACTATGGCTACACCTTC.

The chain employs TRBV5-8 and TRBJ1-2; D gene uncertain. V was shortened by 2 bases and J by 8 bases, with 4 bases between the two germline ends. Germline values: CDR1 SGHTS, CDR2 YDEGEE. The CDR3 has 10 amino acids. As DNA, the CDR3 is TGTGCCAGCAGCTTCTCGGGCTACACCTTC. This sequence encodes CASSFSGYTF.

This CDR3 is CASRGTSGSSNEQFF. The DNA for the CDR3 is TGTGCCAGCAGGGGGACTAGCGGGAGTTCCAATGAGCAGTTCTTC. V usage is TRBV2 and J usage is TRBJ2-1; 14 bases are a match to TRBD2. The V and J ends lost 6 bases and 6 bases, in that order; junction bases with no gene match: 4. The CDR3 extends over 15 amino acids. Germline-derived CDR1 and CDR2 are SNHLY and FYNNEI.

V usage is TRBV5-1 and J usage is TRBJ2-5; TRBD1 might be the D (6 bases). V gave up 7 bases and J gave up 3 bases, with 19 bases separating them. Germline lookup yields CDR1 SGHRS and CDR2 YFSETQ. The CDR3 has 15 amino acids. The CDR3: CASGPQGEVEETQYF. In DNA form, the CDR3 reads TGCGCCAGCGGCCCACAGGGTGAGGTTGAAGAGACCCAGTACTTC.

This clone was observed a single time. The V gene is TRBV7-2, the J gene TRBJ2-7, with 12 bases fitting TRBD2. Trimming cost V 5 bases and J 3 bases; bases outside gene matches: 8. This CDR3 comprises 16 residues. CDR1 SGHTA and CDR2 FQGNSA come from the germline V gene. For the CDR3, the DNA is TGTGCCAGCAGCCTCAGGACTAGCGGGAATATCTACGAGCAGTACTTC. Amino acid sequence: CASSLRTSGNIYEQYF.

The chain recombines TRBV5-6 with TRBJ2-7; a weak D match, TRBD2 (6 bases). The ends were cut back, 4 bases at V and 3 bases at J, with 17 bases in the middle. The CDR3 is made up of 15 amino acids. Germline CDR1 SGHDT, CDR2 YYEEEE. In nucleotides, the CDR3 is TGTGCCAGCAGCCGCGGACGGGAGTCAATCTACGAGCAGTACTTC. Translated, it gives CASSRGRESIYEQYF. Full variable domain (missing parts from reference TRBV5-6 and TRBJ2-7): DAGVTQSPTHLIKTRGQQVTLRCSPKSGHDTVSWYQQALGQGPQFIFQYYEEEERQRGNFPDRFSGHQFPNYSSELNVNALLLGDSALYLCASSRGRESIYEQYFGPGTRLTVT.

The chain is built from TRBV27 and TRBJ2-7, with no clear D. The ends were cut back, 5 bases at V and 7 bases at J, with 18 bases in the middle. This CDR3 spans 14 amino acids. Germline V gene lookup returns CDR1 MNHEY and CDR2 SMNVEV (reference sequence). The DNA for the CDR3 is TGTGCCAGCAGTCTCCACCCCGCGTGGGAAGAGCAGTACTTC. Protein sequence: CASSLHPAWEEQYF.

The J gene is TRBJ2-4, the V gene TRBV7-2; D is perhaps TRBD1 or TRBD2 (6 bases each). Germline values: CDR1 SGHTA, CDR2 FQGNSA. Trimming removed 1 base at V and 2 bases at J, with 15 bases between. The CDR3 is made up of 17 amino acids. The CDR3 is CASSLVGGASPKNIQYF. In DNA, the CDR3 is TGTGCCAGCAGCTTAGTGGGGGGCGCGAGTCCCAAAAACATTCAGTACTTC.

This CDR3 reads CAWSVRKREGRNEQFF. The CDR3 DNA reads TGTGCCTGGAGTGTACGTAAACGGGAGGGCCGAAATGAGCAGTTCTTC. V usage is TRBV30 and J usage is TRBJ2-1; TRBD2 matches at 8 bases. Looked up from germline, CDR1 is GTSNPN and CDR2 is SVGIG (reference sequence). V was clipped by 0 bases and J by 7 bases; unmatched bases: 11. This CDR3 contains 16 residues.

The chain couples TRBV2 to TRBJ1-2; TRBD1 aligns across 11 bases. The CDR3 length is 15 residues. J lost 6 bases, V lost 6 bases, and 9 bases had no gene match. CDR1 and CDR2 from the germline V gene are SNHLY and FYNNEI. As DNA, the CDR3 is TGTGCCAGCAGCCCCAGGGGGACAGGGGGTAATGGCTACACCTTC. It is translated as CASSPRGTGGNGYTF.

This chain connects TRBV18 to TRBJ2-1; 7 bases agree with TRBD1. The CDR3 spans 14 residues. Germline assignment: CDR1 KGHSH and CDR2 LQKENI. J was trimmed by 4 bases and V by 6 bases; bases with no gene match: 6. The CDR3 protein is CASSPGQQYNEQFF. The CDR3 coding sequence is TGTGCCAGCTCGCCGGGACAGCAATACAATGAGCAGTTCTTC.

The V gene is TRBV7-9, the J gene TRBJ2-7, with D possibly TRBD1 on 6 matching bases. Germline lookup yields CDR1 SEHNR and CDR2 FQNEAQ (reference sequence). The V gene lost 5 bases and the J gene lost 4 bases, with 15 bases spanning the gap. This CDR3 has 14 amino acids. CDR3 sequence reads: CASSQPGTTYEQYF. The CDR3 region has the DNA TGTGCCAGCAGCCAACCCGGGACAACTTACGAGCAGTACTTC.

The chain employs TRBV10-2 and TRBJ1-5, with D uncertain. Germline values: CDR1 WSHSY, CDR2 SAAADI. CDR3 size: 13 residues. V gave up 3 bases and J gave up 5 bases, with 8 bases separating them. The CDR3 DNA reads as TGCGCCAGCAGTGATGCCGGGTATCAGCCCCAGCATTTT. It yields the protein CASSDAGYQPQHF.